This passage covers 2 T cell receptor beta chains from one sample sequenced in a study of T cell repertoires in cytomegalovirus infection. TCRdb reprocessed the reads with MiXCR, giving one entry per CDR3 protein. The sample comprises approximately 550,000 distinct CDR3 sequences, about 15% of which are singletons, and more than 20% rests with the top ten. The sequencing sample was made of CD8+ T cells from PBMCs. The receptor set was obtained from a human donor in good health (CMV status not recorded). Some clones in this sample may be carry-over from other donors' samples.

This clonotype came up many times. The chain recombines TRBV7-6 with TRBJ2-7; 7 nucleotides line up with TRBD1. Germline CDR1 and CDR2: SGHVS and FNYEAQ. V lost 3 bases, J lost 6 bases, and 5 bases stayed unmatched. The CDR3 loop spans 13 amino acids. In DNA, the CDR3 is TGTGCCAGCAGCTTGACGGGACAGCTCGAGCAGTACTTC. It specifies CASSLTGQLEQYF.

This rearrangement joins TRBV27 to TRBJ1-2; tentatively, D is TRBD1 (5 bases). This CDR3 has 14 residues. Trimming removed 3 bases from V and 3 bases from J, with 11 bases in between. Germline loops: CDR1 MNHEY, CDR2 SMNVEV (reference sequence). The CDR3 DNA follows: TGTGCCAGCAGTTTGACGGGACGGGACTATGGCTACACCTTC. Protein product: CASSLTGRDYGYTF.